This record concerns one TCR beta chain sequence. Measured with immunoSEQ multiplex PCR; TCRdb has only the in-frame clones, and not every one. The data show some 210,000 clones, about 90% seen once. CDR3 length: 13 amino acids. Germline loops: CDR1 GTSNPN, CDR2 SVGIG (reference sequence). The V gene lost 2 bases and the J gene lost 5 bases, with 12 bases spanning the gap. The data derive from a study of blood T cell repertoires in COVID-19. This TCR came from a man aged 55 to 70 with COVID-19, enrolled during active disease. The sequenced material came from peripheral blood. The V and J genes are TRBV30 and TRBJ1-1; D gene unclear. CDR3 sequence reads: CAWSLGSWTEAFF. CDR3 DNA: TGTGCCTGGAGTTTGGGGAGTTGGACTGAAGCTTTCTTT.